One sample yielded the 32 T cell receptor beta chains listed below, sequenced in a study of glioma-infiltrating T cells after dendritic cell vaccination. Described time point: after dendritic cell vaccination, including at tumor progression/relapse. TCRdb's table, derived via immunoSEQ multiplex PCR, lists solely in-frame clones and lacks some. This sample has more than 95,000 clones, with 65% to 85% found just once. Sequences were derived from blood, sampled after dendritic cell vaccination. The receptors stem from a human donor with glioblastoma.

This chain links TRBV2 with TRBJ1-2; D is ambiguous. Deletions cut 4 bases from V and 10 bases from J, with 16 bases between. The V gene's germline CDR1 is SNHLY and CDR2 FYNNEI. This CDR3 is 13 amino acids long. The CDR3: CASSVSGHDPYTF. In nucleotides, the CDR3 is TGTGCCAGCAGTGTGTCAGGCCATGATCCCTACACCTTC.

This clone was detected only once. J is TRBJ1-2 and V is TRBV18, with D unresolved. Germline CDR1 is KGHSH and CDR2 is LQKENI. This CDR3 is built from 13 residues. V dropped 3 bases and J dropped 7 bases, with 12 bases sitting between them. The CDR3 nucleotides read TGTGCCAGCTCACCCTTGGCCGGAGCTGGCTACACCTTC. Translated, it gives CASSPLAGAGYTF.

The V and J genes are TRBV19 and TRBJ1-1, with D possibly TRBD1 on 6 matching bases. CDR1 and CDR2 (germline): LNHDA, SQIVND (reference sequence). V lost 10 bases and J lost 13, with 19 bases in between. The CDR3 loop spans 11 amino acids. DNA of the CDR3: TGTGCCACTTTCGGGACAAAGTTTGGTTTCTTT. As protein: CATFGTKFGFF.

This chain joins TRBV5-1 and TRBJ1-2, with D perhaps matching TRBD1 (6 bases). V lost 0 bases and J lost 5, with 11 bases in between. The length of the CDR3 is 14 residues. Germline V gene lookup returns CDR1 SGHRS and CDR2 YFSETQ. The CDR3 loop reads CASSLGQGKYGYTF. The CDR3 nucleotides are TGCGCCAGCAGCTTGGGTCAGGGGAAGTATGGCTACACCTTC.

The chain joins TRBV6-5 to TRBJ2-2, with unresolved D. Germline lookup yields CDR1 MNHEY and CDR2 SVGAGI. The CDR3 length is 15 residues. Trimming removed 2 bases from V and 4 bases from J, with 11 bases in between. The CDR3 here is CASSYSSGPTGELFF. Here the CDR3 DNA reads TGTGCCAGCAGTTACAGTAGTGGGCCCACCGGGGAGCTGTTTTTT.

The chain joins TRBV10-3 to TRBJ2-1, with TRBD1 identical over 7 bases. Unmatched junction bases numbered 4, after V lost 11 bases and J lost 0 bases. This CDR3 is 13 amino acids long. Germline V lookup: CDR1 ENHRY, CDR2 SYGVKD. The CDR3: CAARDSSYNEQFF. CDR3 sequence (DNA): TGTGCCGCTCGGGACAGCTCCTACAATGAGCAGTTCTTC.

The chain links TRBV19 to TRBJ2-7; weak D call: TRBD1 (5 bases). CDR3 length: 14 residues. Deletions cut 3 bases from V and 2 bases from J, with 11 bases between. Per germline, CDR1 LNHDA and CDR2 SQIVND (reference sequence). The CDR3: CASSMRTQAYEQYF. The CDR3 bases are TGTGCCAGTAGTATGAGGACACAAGCCTACGAGCAGTACTTC.

The chain is built from TRBV12-1 and TRBJ2-7; the listed D gene, TRBD2, was not tested against the DNA. TRBV12-1 represents a pseudogene. This CDR3 contains 18 residues. CDR3 nucleotide sequence: TGTGCCAGCAGCTTTAAGCCTTTCCTAGCGGGGGACCACTACGAGCAGTACTTC. This sequence encodes CASSFKPFLAGDHYEQYF.

The chain uses TRBV6-5 and TRBJ2-5; D is unclear. The CDR3 covers 14 residues. The germline V and J ends were trimmed by 7 bases and 5 bases, with 17 bases remaining between them. In germline, CDR1 is MNHEY, CDR2 SVGAGI. Here the CDR3 DNA reads TGTGCCAGCACCGGAGACGGCGCCGGGGAGACCCAGTACTTC. This translates into CASTGDGAGETQYF.

This chain links TRBV18 with TRBJ2-7; 9 nucleotides agree with TRBD1. CDR3 length: 16 residues. Germline-derived CDR1 and CDR2 are KGHSH and LQKENI. The junction had 5 bases not matched to a gene; V was cut back by 0 bases and J by 2 bases. In DNA, the CDR3 is TGTGCCAGCTCACCACCGGGACAGGGTTTTACCTACGAGCAGTACTTC. This codes for CASSPPGQGFTYEQYF.

This clone showed up just a few times. The chain employs TRBV10-3 and TRBJ1-1; D perhaps matches TRBD1 (5 bases). The germline V gene encodes CDR1 ENHRY and CDR2 SYGVKD. V lost 6 bases, J lost 1 base, and 9 bases lay in between. CDR3 size: 13 residues. This chain's CDR3 is CAIRWGENTEAFF. CDR3 nucleotide sequence: TGTGCCATCAGATGGGGGGAGAACACTGAAGCTTTCTTT.

V is TRBV5-6 and J is TRBJ2-5; 7 bases map to TRBD2. The CDR3 covers 15 residues. Trimming removed 0 bases from V and 4 bases from J; junction bases left unmatched: 6. In germline, CDR1 is SGHDT, CDR2 YYEEEE. CDR3 sequence: CASSLVAGVGETQYF. The CDR3 coding sequence is TGTGCCAGCAGCTTGGTGGCGGGAGTAGGAGAGACCCAGTACTTC.

The rearrangement joins TRBV4-1 to TRBJ1-1, with D unclear. This CDR3 has 14 residues. Germline V gives CDR1 MGHRA, CDR2 YSYEKL. Trimming removed 0 bases from V and 1 base from J, with 6 bases in between. This CDR3 is CASSQDFWNTEAFF. As DNA, the CDR3 is TGCGCCAGCAGCCAAGATTTCTGGAACACTGAAGCTTTCTTT.

The V call is TRBV7-9, the J call TRBJ2-3; no definite D call. The CDR3 runs to 15 residues. Per germline, CDR1 SEHNR and CDR2 FQNEAQ (reference sequence). The germline V and J ends were trimmed by 1 base and 4 bases, with 12 bases remaining between them. This CDR3 reads CASSLGLPPADTQYF. The CDR3 nucleotides read TGTGCCAGCAGCTTAGGTCTTCCTCCAGCAGATACGCAGTATTTT.

This chain joins TRBV4-2 and TRBJ2-7, with D maybe TRBD1 (5 bases). The length of the CDR3 is 12 residues. Per the germline V gene, CDR1 is LGHNA and CDR2 is YNFKEQ. Trimming took 5 bases from V and 6 from J, leaving 11 bases between them. The CDR3 nucleotides read TGTGCCAGCAGCTGGCCCCAGGGCGAGCAGTACTTC. The encoded protein is CASSWPQGEQYF.

This clone was detected once. This chain connects TRBV27 to TRBJ2-1; maybe TRBD2 (6 bases). CDR3 size: 17 residues. The V end lost 6 bases, the J end lost 1 base, and 19 bases lay between the germline ends. Germline CDR1 MNHEY, CDR2 SMNVEV (reference sequence). The CDR3 protein is CASSALRAAGSYNEQFF. CDR3 bases: TGTGCCAGCAGCGCCCTGAGGGCCGCGGGATCCTACAATGAGCAGTTCTTC.

This clone was counted only a few times. The chain links TRBV6-1 to TRBJ1-6, with a possible D match to TRBD1 (5 bases). Trimming took 1 base from V and 7 from J, leaving 20 bases between them. CDR1 MNHNS and CDR2 SASEGT come from the germline V gene. The CDR3 loop spans 18 amino acids. The CDR3 is CASSEGNRVWQGNSPLHF. In nucleotides, the CDR3 is TGTGCCAGCAGTGAAGGAAATCGGGTTTGGCAGGGAAATTCACCCCTCCACTTT.

The chain uses TRBV9 and TRBJ2-1, with 8 bases matching TRBD1. This CDR3 comprises 14 residues. The V gene end was trimmed by 2 bases and the J gene end by 9 bases; junction bases not matched to a gene: 7. Germline V gives CDR1 SGDLS, CDR2 YYNGEE. CDR3 residues: CASSVHVTGAEQFF. Written as DNA, the CDR3 is TGTGCCAGCAGCGTTCATGTGACAGGGGCTGAGCAGTTCTTC.

This chain links TRBV7-3 with TRBJ2-5; D is possibly TRBD2 (6 bases). This CDR3 has 14 residues. In germline, CDR1 is SGHTA, CDR2 FQGTGA. The V end was cut by 1 base, the J end by 1 base, with 7 bases between. The CDR3, as DNA: TGTGCCAGCAGCTTAAGCGGGGTCCAAGAGACCCAGTACTTC. Encoded protein: CASSLSGVQETQYF.

V is TRBV6-1 and J is TRBJ2-1; the match to TRBD2 covers 7 bases. This CDR3 has 15 amino acids. Germline V gives CDR1 MNHNS, CDR2 SASEGT. J gave up 1 base and V 6 bases, and 6 bases lay outside the gene matches. Here the CDR3 reads CASSPSGASYNEQFF. In DNA, the CDR3 is TGTGCCAGCAGCCCAAGCGGGGCTTCCTACAATGAGCAGTTCTTC.

V and J are TRBV5-1 and TRBJ2-2; TRBD2 is a possible D gene (6 bases). CDR1 SGHRS and CDR2 YFSETQ come from the germline V gene. This CDR3 contains 16 residues. Trimming stripped 0 bases from V and 3 bases from J, with 12 bases between. The CDR3 region is CASSLEPGEYTGELFF. As DNA, the CDR3 is TGCGCCAGCAGCTTGGAGCCGGGGGAATACACCGGGGAGCTGTTTTTT.

The J gene is TRBJ2-7, the V gene TRBV10-3; D might be TRBD1 (5 bases). The CDR3 consists of 13 residues. V shed 3 bases and J shed 9 bases, with 15 bases lying between them. Germline CDR1 and CDR2: ENHRY and SYGVKD. CDR3 sequence (DNA): TGTGCCATCAGTGAACCCCAGGGTCGCGTGCAGTACTTC. Translated: CAISEPQGRVQYF.

The chain carries TRBV7-9 and TRBJ2-6; D ambiguous. Germline values: CDR1 SEHNR, CDR2 FQNEAQ (reference sequence). V was pared by 1 base and J by 0 bases, with 13 bases between. The CDR3 length is 18 residues. The CDR3 protein is CASSLEFDVASGANVLTF. The CDR3 DNA reads TGTGCCAGCAGCTTAGAGTTTGACGTAGCCTCTGGGGCCAACGTCCTGACTTTC.

This clone was found a few times. The chain uses TRBV6-6 and TRBJ2-7, with a tentative D call TRBD2 (5 bases). There are 14 residues in the CDR3. Germline V gene sequence: CDR1 MNHNY, CDR2 SVGAGI (reference sequence). Trimming stripped 5 bases from V and 3 bases from J, with 14 bases between. The CDR3 DNA reads TGTGCCAGCAGTACCGACCTACTAGTCTACGAGCAGTACTTC. This translates into CASSTDLLVYEQYF.

The CDR3 is CSASEGGEQYF. The DNA for the CDR3 is TGCAGTGCTAGTGAGGGTGGGGAGCAGTACTTC. The V call is TRBV20-1, the J call TRBJ2-7; possibly TRBD2 for D (5 bases). Between the trimmed V and J ends, which lost 3 bases and 7 bases, there was a span of 10 bases. This CDR3 region has 11 residues. Germline V gene sequence: CDR1 DFQATT, CDR2 SNEGSKA (reference sequence).

The gene calls are TRBV5-6 and TRBJ2-1; 8 bases line up with TRBD1. Germline lookup yields CDR1 SGHDT and CDR2 YYEEEE. The CDR3 runs to 16 residues. V trimming: 5 bases; J trimming: 7 bases; junction bases outside the gene matches: 14. The CDR3 nucleotides read TGTGCCAGCAGTCGACAGGGGACTTCCTTGGGGAATGAGCAGTTCTTC. Translation gives CASSRQGTSLGNEQFF.

CDR3 loop: CAWSDGRNYGYTF. DNA of the CDR3: TGTGCCTGGAGTGACGGGAGAAACTATGGCTACACCTTC. The chain links TRBV30 to TRBJ1-2, with D hard to call. CDR3 size: 13 residues. With 1 base removed from V and 2 bases from J, the gap between germline ends came to 8 bases. CDR1 is GTSNPN, CDR2 SVGIG, per germline (reference sequence).

This clone showed up just once. The V gene is TRBV30, the J gene TRBJ2-7, with 7 bases fitting TRBD1. This CDR3 spans 14 amino acids. In germline, CDR1 is GTSNPN, CDR2 SVGIG (reference sequence). J gave up 3 bases and V 1 base, and 6 bases lay outside the gene matches. The CDR3 DNA sequence: TGTGCCTGGAGTGCCGGACAGGAGCTCTACGAGCAGTACTTC. As protein: CAWSAGQELYEQYF.

This chain uses TRBV7-9 with TRBJ2-7, with 12 nucleotides matching TRBD1. V trimming: 6 bases; J trimming: 5 bases; junction bases outside the gene matches: 11. Germline CDR1 reads SEHNR; CDR2 reads FQNEAQ (reference sequence). The CDR3 has 16 amino acids. CDR3 sequence: CASSLKGGQGAHEQYF. CDR3 coding DNA: TGTGCCAGCAGTTTAAAGGGGGGACAGGGGGCCCACGAGCAGTACTTC. The entire variable domain, with the rest obtained from reference TRBV7-9 and TRBJ2-7, is as follows: DTGVSQNPRHKITKRGQNVTFRCDPISEHNRLYWYRQTLGQGPEFLTYFQNEAQLEKSRLLSDRFSAERPKGSFSTLEIQRTEQGDSAMYLCASSLKGGQGAHEQYFGPGTRLTVT.

This clone was picked up a small number of times. V usage is TRBV19 and J usage is TRBJ2-5, with TRBD1 identical over 11 bases. V lost 5 bases to trimming and J lost 0 bases; unmatched junction nucleotides: 8. The CDR3 loop spans 17 amino acids. Germline CDR1 reads LNHDA; CDR2 reads SQIVND (reference sequence). The CDR3 is CASSLGTGGPYQETQYF. The CDR3 nucleotides read TGTGCCAGTAGTCTTGGGACAGGGGGACCCTACCAAGAGACCCAGTACTTC.

The chain uses TRBV14 and TRBJ1-2; maybe TRBD1 (6 bases). This CDR3 contains 16 residues. V shed 1 base and J shed 8 bases, with 20 bases lying between them. Germline values: CDR1 SGHDN, CDR2 FVKESK. The CDR3 nucleotides are TGTGCCAGCAGCCAAGTTCAGGGGCCGATTGGTGAGGGCTACACCTTC. As protein: CASSQVQGPIGEGYTF.

This chain connects TRBV30 to TRBJ2-1, with D unclear. Germline V gives CDR1 GTSNPN, CDR2 SVGIG (reference sequence). The V end lost 1 base, the J end lost 9 bases, and 7 bases lay between the germline ends. CDR3 length: 11 residues. The CDR3, as DNA: TGTGCCTGGAGTGAGCGCGCTGAGCAGTTCTTC. It translates to CAWSERAEQFF. The full variable domain, rest sourced from reference TRBV30 and TRBJ2-1, is SQTIHQWPATLVQPVGSPLSLECTVEGTSNPNLYWYRQAAGRGLQLLFYSVGIGQISSEVPQNLSASRPQDRQFILSSKKLLLSDSGFYLCAWSERAEQFFGPGTRLTVL.